This T cell receptor (beta chain) stems from a study of blood T cell repertoires in COVID-19. In the study overall: Italy, Spain and the United States were the sources of the convalescent and acute COVID-19 samples. Nucleic acid was either cDNA or gDNA, and it came from T cells, B-cell-depleted T cells, or PBMCs.

In the original workflow: It was from reference gene primer amplification that nucleated cell counts were estimated. The protocol was immunoSEQ multiplex PCR, while the TCRdb copy is restricted to in-frame clones and leaves out a portion. That table gives V, J and clone size, and the DNA gave D and trimming. The sample consists of roughly 200,000 clones, about nine tenths of them appearing once. There are 14 residues in the CDR3. From germline, CDR1 is WSHSY and CDR2 SAAADI. The ends lost 7 bases at V and 4 bases at J; junction bases unmatched: 5. The chain has TRBV10-2 and TRBJ1-1; the match to TRBD1 covers 11 bases. Sequenced: peripheral blood. This TCR came from a man aged 40-49 years with acute or convalescent COVID-19. CDR3 protein: CASTTGTGGTEAFF. Here the CDR3 DNA reads TGCGCCAGCACTACCGGGACAGGGGGCACTGAAGCTTTCTTT.